This TCR beta chain is drawn from a study of identical twins. Points on this clonotype: What it binds is unknown.

Unique molecular identifiers were in the cDNA, with template-switch universal primer binding. TCRdb re-called the 5' RACE reads with MiXCR, one entry per CDR3 protein. The sample holds about 810,000 distinct CDR3 sequences, roughly an eighth seen once. Unmatched junction bases numbered 5, after V lost 2 bases and J lost 8 bases. This CDR3 contains 16 residues. Findings and limits, study-wide: A lower insertion count was a feature of abundant cord blood beta clonotypes, with no such feature in memory repertoires. Weaker excess sharing between twins was seen in beta out-of-frame sequences.

This same sample was also taken into another study, of yellow fever vaccine responses in identical twins.

The clonotype comes from a woman between 18 and 30 years old in good health. This chain joins TRBV12-3 or TRBV12-4 and TRBJ2-2; TRBD2 matches at 13 bases. Sequenced sample: PBMCs. The CDR3 DNA follows: TGTGCCAGCAGTTTAAGGACTAGCGGGAGTTTTGGGGAGCTGTTTTTT. Amino acids: CASSLRTSGSFGELFF.